The rows below give T cell receptor beta chains drawn from one sample of a study of T cells in Graves' hyperthyroidism and ophthalmopathy. Using its own MiXCR run on the multiplex PCR reads, TCRdb lists one record per CDR3 protein. This sample yields approximately 590,000 distinct CDR3 sequences, of which roughly 14% are seen a single time; around 7.3% belongs to the top ten. Sequencing was done on a sample of blood. These TCRs come from a woman in her twenties or thirties with Graves' hyperthyroidism. CDR3s include the opening cysteine and the closing phenylalanine or tryptophan. Each record gives: clone size, V gene, J gene, D gene, CDR3 protein, CDR3 DNA. D genes are given only for firm matches. Size is omitted from some rows. Given values are once, few, many or a class for expanded clones.

many	TRBV7-9	TRBJ2-3	TRBD2	CASSSSPSVWTSGRSGPDTQYF	TGTGCCAGCAGCTCCAGCCCGTCCGTATGGACTAGCGGGAGGAGTGGTCCAGATACGCAGTATTTT
many	TRBV30	TRBJ1-2	TRBD1	CAWSRTGDYGYTF	TGTGCCTGGAGTAGGACAGGAGACTATGGCTACACCTTC
many	TRBV15	TRBJ1-1	.	CATSGNQGFQAFF	TGTGCCACCAGCGGTAATCAAGGGTTCCAAGCTTTCTTT
.	TRBV29-1	TRBJ2-7	.	CSVELGRYEQYF	TGCAGCGTTGAACTAGGACGCTACGAGCAGTACTTC
many	TRBV27	TRBJ1-2	.	CASRGPTDILPYNYGYTF	TGTGCCAGCAGGGGGCCGACAGATATTTTACCGTATAACTATGGCTACACCTTC
many	TRBV29-1	TRBJ2-5	.	CSVEALGRVETQYF	TGCAGCGTTGAAGCCCTTGGCAGGGTGGAGACCCAGTACTTC
many	TRBV29-1	TRBJ2-7	TRBD2	CSVVGFAGGSYEQYF	TGCAGCGTTGTGGGTTTCGCGGGAGGATCCTACGAGCAGTACTTC
many	TRBV7-3	TRBJ2-5	.	CASSPRDQTETQYF	TGTGCCAGCAGCCCCCGGGACCAAACAGAGACCCAGTACTTC
few	TRBV11-2	TRBJ1-3	.	CASSDFTGPGNTIYF	TGTGCCAGCAGCGACTTCACAGGGCCTGGAAACACCATATATTTT
.	TRBV7-2	TRBJ2-7	TRBD2	CASSFLAGGWEQYF	TGTGCCAGCAGCTTTCTAGCGGGAGGGTGGGAGCAGTACTTC
few	TRBV20-1	TRBJ2-2	TRBD1	CSARPRQGARAGELFF	TGCAGTGCTAGGCCCCGACAGGGCGCAAGGGCCGGGGAGCTGTTTTTT
few	TRBV9	TRBJ2-7	.	CASSPTKGGGYEQYF	TGTGCCAGCAGCCCCACCAAAGGGGGGGGCTACGAGCAGTACTTC
.	TRBV6-2/TRBV6-3	TRBJ1-5	.	CASSYRGSLSNQPQHF	TGTGCCAGCAGTTACCGGGGTTCCCTTAGCAATCAGCCCCAGCATTTT
.	TRBV6-1	TRBJ1-5	.	CASSLKVSGADQPQHF	TGTGCCAGCAGCCTGAAGGTCTCGGGGGCAGATCAGCCCCAGCATTTT
few	TRBV12-3/TRBV12-4	TRBJ1-2	.	CASSVTWGAQDYGYTF	TGTGCCAGCAGCGTTACTTGGGGGGCGCAGGATTATGGCTACACCTTC
few	TRBV12-3/TRBV12-4	TRBJ2-7	.	CVSNLGLMYEQYF	TGTGTCAGCAATCTAGGTTTGATGTACGAGCAGTACTTC
.	TRBV29-1	TRBJ2-3	.	CSVEDPTTPDRHTDTQYF	TGCAGCGTTGAAGATCCTACGACCCCAGACCGGCACACAGATACGCAGTATTTT
many	TRBV24-1	TRBJ2-1	TRBD1	CATSTGTGISNEQFF	TGTGCCACCTCGACCGGGACAGGGATCTCCAATGAGCAGTTCTTC
.	TRBV29-1	TRBJ2-3	.	CSVDLLFTDTQYF	TGCAGCGTTGATCTACTATTCACAGATACGCAGTATTTT
many	TRBV9	TRBJ2-7	.	CASSVVPGPPYEQYF	TGTGCCAGCAGCGTAGTCCCGGGACCCCCCTACGAGCAGTACTTC
.	TRBV13	TRBJ2-7	TRBD1	CASNTRGTDLYEQYF	TGTGCCAGCAACACAAGGGGGACAGATTTGTACGAGCAGTACTTC
few	TRBV9	TRBJ2-3	.	CASSPTGTTDTQYF	TGTGCCAGCAGCCCCACCGGGACCACAGATACGCAGTATTTT
many	TRBV5-5	TRBJ2-1	.	CASSPSVRPQFF	TGTGCCAGCAGCCCTTCAGTGCGTCCGCAGTTCTTC
few	TRBV20-1	TRBJ1-4	.	CSARAPRAGEKLFF	TGCAGTGCTAGGGCCCCGCGGGCAGGTGAAAAACTGTTTTTT
.	TRBV4-2	TRBJ2-3	TRBD2	CASRSGSLATDTQYF	TGTGCCAGCAGAAGCGGGAGTCTGGCCACAGATACGCAGTATTTT
many	TRBV3-1	TRBJ2-1	TRBD2	CASSPLAGGFHEQFF	TGTGCCAGCAGCCCGCTAGCGGGAGGATTCCATGAGCAGTTCTTC
many	TRBV7-3	TRBJ2-7	.	CASSFGGSGYEQYF	TGTGCCAGCAGCTTCGGGGGAAGCGGCTACGAGCAGTACTTC
few	TRBV6-6	TRBJ2-7	.	CASSYLHSATYEQYF	TGTGCCAGCAGTTATCTTCACTCGGCCACCTACGAGCAGTACTTC
many	TRBV5-1	TRBJ2-7	.	CASSLDPSYEQYF	TGCGCCAGCAGCTTGGACCCCTCCTACGAGCAGTACTTC
many	TRBV20-1	TRBJ2-7	TRBD2	CSASAGVIYEQYF	TGCAGTGCTAGCGCGGGGGTGATCTACGAGCAGTACTTC
many	TRBV18	TRBJ2-2	TRBD2	CASSQLAGRTGELFF	TGTGCCAGCTCTCAACTAGCGGGGCGAACCGGGGAGCTGTTTTTT
.	TRBV28	TRBJ2-2	.	CASSLYLDAGELFF	TGTGCCAGCAGTTTATATCTAGACGCCGGGGAGCTGTTTTTT